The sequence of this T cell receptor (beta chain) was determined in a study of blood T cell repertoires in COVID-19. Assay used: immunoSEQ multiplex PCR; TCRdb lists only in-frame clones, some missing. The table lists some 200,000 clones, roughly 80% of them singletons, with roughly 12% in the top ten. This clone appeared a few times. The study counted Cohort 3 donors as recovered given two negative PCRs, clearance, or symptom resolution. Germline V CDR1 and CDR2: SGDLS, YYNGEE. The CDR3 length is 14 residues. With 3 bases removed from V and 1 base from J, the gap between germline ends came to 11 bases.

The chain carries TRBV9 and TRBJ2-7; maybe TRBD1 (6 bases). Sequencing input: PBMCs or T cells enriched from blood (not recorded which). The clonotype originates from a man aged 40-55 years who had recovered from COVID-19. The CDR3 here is CASSGRTDSYEQYF. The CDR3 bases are TGTGCCAGCAGCGGAAGGACAGATTCCTACGAGCAGTACTTC.